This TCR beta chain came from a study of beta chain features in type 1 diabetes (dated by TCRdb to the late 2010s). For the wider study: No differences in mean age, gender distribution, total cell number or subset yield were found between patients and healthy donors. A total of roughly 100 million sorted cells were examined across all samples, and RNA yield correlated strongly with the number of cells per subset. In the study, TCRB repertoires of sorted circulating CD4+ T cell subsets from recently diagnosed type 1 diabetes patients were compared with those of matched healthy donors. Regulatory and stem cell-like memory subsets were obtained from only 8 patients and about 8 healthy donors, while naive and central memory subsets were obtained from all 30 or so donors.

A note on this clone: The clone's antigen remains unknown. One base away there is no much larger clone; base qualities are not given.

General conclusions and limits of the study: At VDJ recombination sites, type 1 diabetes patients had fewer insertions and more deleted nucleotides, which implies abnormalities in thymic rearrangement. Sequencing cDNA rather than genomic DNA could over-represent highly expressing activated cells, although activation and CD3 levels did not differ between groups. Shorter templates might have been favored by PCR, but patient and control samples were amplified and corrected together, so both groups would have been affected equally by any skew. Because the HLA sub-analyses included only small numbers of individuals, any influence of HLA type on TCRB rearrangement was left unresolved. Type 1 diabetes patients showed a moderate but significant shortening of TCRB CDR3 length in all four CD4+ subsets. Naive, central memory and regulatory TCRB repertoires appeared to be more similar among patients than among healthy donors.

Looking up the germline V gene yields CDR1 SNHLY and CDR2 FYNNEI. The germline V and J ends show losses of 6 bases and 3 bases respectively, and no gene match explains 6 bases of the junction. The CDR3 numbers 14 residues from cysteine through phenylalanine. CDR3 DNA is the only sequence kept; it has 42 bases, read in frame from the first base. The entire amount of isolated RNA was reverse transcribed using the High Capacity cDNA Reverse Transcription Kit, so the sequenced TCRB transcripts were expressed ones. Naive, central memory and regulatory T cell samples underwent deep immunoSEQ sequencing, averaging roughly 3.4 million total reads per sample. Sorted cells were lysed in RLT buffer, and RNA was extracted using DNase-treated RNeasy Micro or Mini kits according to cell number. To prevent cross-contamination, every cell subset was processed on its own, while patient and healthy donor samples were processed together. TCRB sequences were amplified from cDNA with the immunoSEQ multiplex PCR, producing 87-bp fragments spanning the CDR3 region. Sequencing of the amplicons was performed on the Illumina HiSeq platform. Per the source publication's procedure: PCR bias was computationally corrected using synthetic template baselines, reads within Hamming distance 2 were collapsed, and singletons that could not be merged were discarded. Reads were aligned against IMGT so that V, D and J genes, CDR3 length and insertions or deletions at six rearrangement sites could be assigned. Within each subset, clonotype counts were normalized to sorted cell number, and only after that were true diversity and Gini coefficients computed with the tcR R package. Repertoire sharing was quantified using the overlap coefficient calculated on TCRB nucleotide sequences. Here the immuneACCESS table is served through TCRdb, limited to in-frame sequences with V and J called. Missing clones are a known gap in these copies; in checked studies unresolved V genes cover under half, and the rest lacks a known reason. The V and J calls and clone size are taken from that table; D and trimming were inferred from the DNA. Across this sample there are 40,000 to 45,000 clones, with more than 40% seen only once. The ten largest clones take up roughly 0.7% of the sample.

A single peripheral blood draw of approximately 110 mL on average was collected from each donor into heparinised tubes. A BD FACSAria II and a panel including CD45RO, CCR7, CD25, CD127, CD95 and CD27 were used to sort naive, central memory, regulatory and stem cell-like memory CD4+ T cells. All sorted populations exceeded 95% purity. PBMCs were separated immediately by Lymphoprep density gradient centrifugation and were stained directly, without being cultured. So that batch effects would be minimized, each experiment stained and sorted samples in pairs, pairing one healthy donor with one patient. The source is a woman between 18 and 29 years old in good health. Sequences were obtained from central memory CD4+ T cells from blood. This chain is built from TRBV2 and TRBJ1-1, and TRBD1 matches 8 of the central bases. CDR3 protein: CASSLTGADTEAFF. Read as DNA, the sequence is TGTGCCAGCAGCTTGACAGGGGCGGACACTGAAGCTTTCTTT.